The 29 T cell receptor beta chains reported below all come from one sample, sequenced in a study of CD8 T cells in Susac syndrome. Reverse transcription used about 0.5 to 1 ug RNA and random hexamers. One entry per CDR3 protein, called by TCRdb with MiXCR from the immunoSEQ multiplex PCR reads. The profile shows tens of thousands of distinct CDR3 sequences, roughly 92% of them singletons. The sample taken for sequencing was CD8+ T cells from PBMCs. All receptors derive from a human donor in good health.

The CDR3 region is CASSPPEAYEQFF. The DNA for the CDR3 is TGTGCCAGCTCACCACCAGAAGCGTATGAGCAGTTCTTC. The chain is built from TRBV18 and TRBJ2-1; D unclear. Germline CDR1 and CDR2: KGHSH and LQKENI. Trimming stripped 0 bases from V and 8 bases from J, with 8 bases between. This CDR3 is built from 13 residues.

CDR3 coding DNA: TGTGCCAGCAGCCAAGTGGGGGGGCAGGGTATGCGTGGCTACACCTTC. It specifies CASSQVGGQGMRGYTF. V gene TRBV4-2 combines with J gene TRBJ1-2; tentative D call: TRBD1 (6 bases). The germline gives CDR1 LGHNA, CDR2 YNFKEQ. V shed 1 base and J shed 7 bases, with 19 bases lying between them. The CDR3 runs 16 residues.

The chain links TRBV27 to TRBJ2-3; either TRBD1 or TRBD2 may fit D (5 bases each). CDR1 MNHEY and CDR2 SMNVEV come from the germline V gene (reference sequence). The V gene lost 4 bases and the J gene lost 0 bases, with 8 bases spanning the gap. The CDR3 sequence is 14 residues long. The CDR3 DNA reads TGTGCCAGCAGTTCCCGGGACAGCACAGATACGCAGTATTTT. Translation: CASSSRDSTDTQYF.

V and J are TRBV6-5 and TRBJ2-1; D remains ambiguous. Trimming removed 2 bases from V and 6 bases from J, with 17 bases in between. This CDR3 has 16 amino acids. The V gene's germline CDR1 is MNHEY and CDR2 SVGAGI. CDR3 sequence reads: CASSYGFWQASNEQFF. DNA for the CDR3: TGTGCCAGCAGTTACGGCTTTTGGCAGGCCAGCAATGAGCAGTTCTTC.

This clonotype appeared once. This chain's CDR3 is CASSLTPALDTQYF. The DNA for the CDR3 is TGTGCCAGCAGCTTGACCCCTGCGTTGGATACGCAGTATTTT. The rearrangement joins TRBV7-2 to TRBJ2-3; D call uncertain. The CDR3 runs to 14 residues. Deletions cut 3 bases from V and 6 bases from J, with 13 bases between. Germline CDR1 SGHTA, CDR2 FQGNSA.

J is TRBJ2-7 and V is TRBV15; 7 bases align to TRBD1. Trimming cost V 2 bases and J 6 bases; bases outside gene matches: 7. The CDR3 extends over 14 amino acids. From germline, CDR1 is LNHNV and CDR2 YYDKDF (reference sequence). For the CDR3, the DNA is TGTGCCACCAGCAGAAACAAACAGGGGAGCGAGCAGTACTTC. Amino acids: CATSRNKQGSEQYF.

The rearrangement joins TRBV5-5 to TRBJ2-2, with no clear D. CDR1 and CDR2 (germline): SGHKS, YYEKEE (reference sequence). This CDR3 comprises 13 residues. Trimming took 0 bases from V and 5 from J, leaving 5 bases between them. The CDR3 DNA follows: TGTGCCAGCAGCTTGGGGATGACCGGGGAGCTGTTTTTT. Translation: CASSLGMTGELFF.

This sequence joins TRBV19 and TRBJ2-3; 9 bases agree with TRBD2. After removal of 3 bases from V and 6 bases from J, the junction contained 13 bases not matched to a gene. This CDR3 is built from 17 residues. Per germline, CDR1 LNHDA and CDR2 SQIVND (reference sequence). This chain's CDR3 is CASSIPPLAGTEDTQYF. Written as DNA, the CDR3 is TGTGCCAGTAGTATCCCCCCGCTAGCGGGGACCGAGGATACGCAGTATTTT. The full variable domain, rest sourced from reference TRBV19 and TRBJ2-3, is DGGITQSPKYLFRKEGQNVTLSCEQNLNHDAMYWYRQDPGQGLRLIYYSQIVNDFQKGDIAEGYSVSREKKESFPLTVTSAQKNPTAFYLCASSIPPLAGTEDTQYFGPGTRLTVL.

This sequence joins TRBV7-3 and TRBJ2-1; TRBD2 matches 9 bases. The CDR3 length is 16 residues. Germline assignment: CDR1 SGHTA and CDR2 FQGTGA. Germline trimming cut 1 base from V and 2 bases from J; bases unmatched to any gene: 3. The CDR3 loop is CASSLRAGGTYNEQFF. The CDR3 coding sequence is TGTGCCAGCAGCTTAAGGGCGGGAGGGACCTACAATGAGCAGTTCTTC. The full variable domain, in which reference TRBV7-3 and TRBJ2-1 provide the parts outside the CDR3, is GAGVSQTPSNKVTEKGKYVELRCDPISGHTALYWYRQSLGQGPEFLIYFQGTGAADDSGLPNDRFFAVRPEGSVSTLKIQRTERGDSAVYLCASSLRAGGTYNEQFFGPGTRLTVL.

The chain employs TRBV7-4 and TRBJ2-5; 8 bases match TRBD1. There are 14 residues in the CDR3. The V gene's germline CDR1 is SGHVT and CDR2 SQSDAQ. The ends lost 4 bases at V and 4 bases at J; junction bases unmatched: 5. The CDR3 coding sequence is TGTGCCAGCAGCTCCTCGGACAGGGTAGAGACCCAGTACTTC. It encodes CASSSSDRVETQYF.

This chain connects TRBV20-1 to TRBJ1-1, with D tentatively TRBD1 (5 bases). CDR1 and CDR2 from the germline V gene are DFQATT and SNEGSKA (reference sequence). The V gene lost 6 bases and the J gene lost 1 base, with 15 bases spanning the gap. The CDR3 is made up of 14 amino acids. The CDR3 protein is CSAAQPGTNTEAFF. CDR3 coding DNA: TGCAGTGCCGCTCAACCCGGGACGAACACTGAAGCTTTCTTT.

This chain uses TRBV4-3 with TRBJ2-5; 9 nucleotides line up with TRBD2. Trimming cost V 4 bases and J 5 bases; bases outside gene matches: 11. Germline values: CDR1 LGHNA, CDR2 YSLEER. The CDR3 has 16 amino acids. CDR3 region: CASSRLLAGEGETQYF. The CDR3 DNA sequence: TGCGCCAGCAGCCGACTACTAGCGGGTGAGGGGGAGACCCAGTACTTC.

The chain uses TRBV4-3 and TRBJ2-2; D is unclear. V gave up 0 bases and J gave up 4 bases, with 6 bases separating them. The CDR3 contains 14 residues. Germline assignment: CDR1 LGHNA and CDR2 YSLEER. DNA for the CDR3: TGCGCCAGCAGCCAAGAGGTACTCACCGGGGAGCTGTTTTTT. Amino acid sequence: CASSQEVLTGELFF.

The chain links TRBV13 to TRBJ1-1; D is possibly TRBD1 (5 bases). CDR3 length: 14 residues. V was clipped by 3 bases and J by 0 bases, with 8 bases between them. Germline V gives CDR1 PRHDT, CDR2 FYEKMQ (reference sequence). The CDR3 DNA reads TGTGCCAGCAGCTTGCGACAGATGAACACTGAAGCTTTCTTT. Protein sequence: CASSLRQMNTEAFF.

The DNA of the CDR3 is TGTGCCAGCAGTCAACCCGCAGGGGGGCAGCCCCAGCATTTT. Translated, it gives CASSQPAGGQPQHF. The gene calls are TRBV28 and TRBJ1-5; 7 nucleotides match TRBD1. The CDR3 is 14 amino acids. Per germline, CDR1 MDHEN and CDR2 SYDVKM. Trimming removed 5 bases from V and 7 bases from J; junction bases left unmatched: 8.

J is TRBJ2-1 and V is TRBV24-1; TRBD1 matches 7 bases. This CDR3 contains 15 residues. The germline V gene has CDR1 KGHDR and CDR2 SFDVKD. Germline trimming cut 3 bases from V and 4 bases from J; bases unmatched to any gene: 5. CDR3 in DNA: TGTGCCACCAGTGATCAGGGGGTCCCTTACAATGAGCAGTTCTTC. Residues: CATSDQGVPYNEQFF.

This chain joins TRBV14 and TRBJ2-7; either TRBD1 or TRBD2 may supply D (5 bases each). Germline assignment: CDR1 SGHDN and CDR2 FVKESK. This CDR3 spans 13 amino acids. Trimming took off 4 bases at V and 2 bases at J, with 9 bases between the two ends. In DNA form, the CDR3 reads TGTGCCAGCAGCCCCGGGACCACCTACGAGCAGTACTTC. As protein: CASSPGTTYEQYF.

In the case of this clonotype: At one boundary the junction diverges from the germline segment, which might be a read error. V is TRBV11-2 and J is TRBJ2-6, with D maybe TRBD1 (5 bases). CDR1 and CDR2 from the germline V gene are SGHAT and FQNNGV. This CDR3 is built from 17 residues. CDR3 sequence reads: CASSLGQSSPGANVPTF. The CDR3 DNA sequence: TGTGCCAGCAGCTTAGGTCAATCTTCCCCTGGGGCCAACGTCCCGACTTTC.

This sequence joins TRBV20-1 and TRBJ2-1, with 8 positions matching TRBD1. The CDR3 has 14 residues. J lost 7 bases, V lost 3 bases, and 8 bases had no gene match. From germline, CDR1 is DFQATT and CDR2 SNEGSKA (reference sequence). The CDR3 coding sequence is TGCAGTGCTAGTTCAGGGGGCGAGGTGAATGAGCAGTTCTTC. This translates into CSASSGGEVNEQFF.

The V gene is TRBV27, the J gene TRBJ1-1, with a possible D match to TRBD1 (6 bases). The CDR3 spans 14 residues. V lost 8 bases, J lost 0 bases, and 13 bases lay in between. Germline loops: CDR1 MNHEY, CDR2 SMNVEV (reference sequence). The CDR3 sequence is CASAHRAMNTEAFF. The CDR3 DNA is TGTGCCAGCGCCCACAGGGCAATGAACACTGAAGCTTTCTTT.

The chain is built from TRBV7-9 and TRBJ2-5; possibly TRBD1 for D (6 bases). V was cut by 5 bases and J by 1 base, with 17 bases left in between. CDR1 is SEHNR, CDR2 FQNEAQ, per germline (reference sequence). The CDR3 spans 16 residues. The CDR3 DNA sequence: TGTGCCAGCAGCCCAACCAGCGGACAGCTCCAAGAGACCCAGTACTTC. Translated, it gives CASSPTSGQLQETQYF. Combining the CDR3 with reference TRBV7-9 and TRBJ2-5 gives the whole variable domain DTGVSQNPRHKITKRGQNVTFRCDPISEHNRLYWYRQTLGQGPEFLTYFQNEAQLEKSRLLSDRFSAERPKGSFSTLEIQRTEQGDSAMYLCASSPTSGQLQETQYFGPGTRLLVL.

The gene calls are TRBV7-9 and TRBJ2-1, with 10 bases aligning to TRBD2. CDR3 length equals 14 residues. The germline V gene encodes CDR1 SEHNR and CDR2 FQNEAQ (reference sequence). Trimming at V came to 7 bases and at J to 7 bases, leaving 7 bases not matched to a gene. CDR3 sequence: CASTWSGGANEQFF. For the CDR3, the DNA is TGTGCCAGCACGTGGAGCGGGGGGGCGAATGAGCAGTTCTTC.

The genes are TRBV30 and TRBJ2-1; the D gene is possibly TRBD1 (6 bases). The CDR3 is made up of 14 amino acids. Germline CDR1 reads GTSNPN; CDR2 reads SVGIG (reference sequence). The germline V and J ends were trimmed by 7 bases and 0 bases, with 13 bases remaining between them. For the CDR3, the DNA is TGTGCCTATGTGGACAGCCGCTCCTACAATGAGCAGTTCTTC. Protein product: CAYVDSRSYNEQFF.

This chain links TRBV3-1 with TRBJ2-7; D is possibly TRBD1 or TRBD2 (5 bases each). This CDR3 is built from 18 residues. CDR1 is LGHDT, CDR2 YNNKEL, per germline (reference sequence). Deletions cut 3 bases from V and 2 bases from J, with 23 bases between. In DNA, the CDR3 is TGTGCCAGCAGCCATTTCCTTTTAATCGGGACCCGGACCTACGAGCAGTACTTC. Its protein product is CASSHFLLIGTRTYEQYF.

In DNA, the CDR3 is TGTGCCAGTGGGGACCCGGATGAAAAACTGTTTTTT. It translates to CASGDPDEKLFF. The chain recombines TRBV19 with TRBJ1-4; maybe TRBD1 (5 bases). Deletions cut 8 bases from V and 6 bases from J, with 10 bases between. The CDR3 is 12 residues long. Germline V lookup: CDR1 LNHDA, CDR2 SQIVND (reference sequence). Looking up the rest from reference TRBV19 and TRBJ1-4 gives the full variable domain: DGGITQSPKYLFRKEGQNVTLSCEQNLNHDAMYWYRQDPGQGLRLIYYSQIVNDFQKGDIAEGYSVSREKKESFPLTVTSAQKNPTAFYLCASGDPDEKLFFGSGTQLSVL.

CDR3 DNA: TGTGCCAGCAGCTTAAACTTAGGGACAGCGCTACTCGACAATGAGCAGTTCTTC. Translated: CASSLNLGTALLDNEQFF. The chain recombines TRBV5-8 with TRBJ2-1; TRBD1 aligns across 7 bases. CDR3 size: 18 residues. V lost 2 bases, J lost 5 bases, and 16 bases stayed unmatched. Germline CDR1 and CDR2: SGHTS and YDEGEE.

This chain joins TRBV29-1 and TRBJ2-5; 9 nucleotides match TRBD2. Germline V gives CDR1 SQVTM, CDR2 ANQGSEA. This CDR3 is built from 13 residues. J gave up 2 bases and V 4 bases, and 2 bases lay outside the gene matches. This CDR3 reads CSVGSGGQETQYF. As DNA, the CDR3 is TGCAGCGTTGGTAGCGGGGGACAAGAGACCCAGTACTTC.

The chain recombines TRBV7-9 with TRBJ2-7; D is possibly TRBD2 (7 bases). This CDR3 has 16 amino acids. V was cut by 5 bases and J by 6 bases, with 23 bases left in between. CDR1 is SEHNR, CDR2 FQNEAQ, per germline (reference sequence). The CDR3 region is CASSPQWGGAVLEQYF. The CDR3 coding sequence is TGTGCCAGCAGCCCCCAATGGGGGGGGGCGGTCCTCGAGCAGTACTTC.

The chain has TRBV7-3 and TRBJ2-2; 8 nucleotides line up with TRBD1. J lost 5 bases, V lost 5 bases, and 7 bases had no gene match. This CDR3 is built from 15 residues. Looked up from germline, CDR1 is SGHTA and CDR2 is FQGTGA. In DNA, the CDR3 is TGTGCCAGCAGCCCCGACAGGGGTAATACCGGGGAGCTGTTTTTT. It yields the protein CASSPDRGNTGELFF. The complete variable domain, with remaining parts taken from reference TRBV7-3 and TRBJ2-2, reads GAGVSQTPSNKVTEKGKYVELRCDPISGHTALYWYRQSLGQGPEFLIYFQGTGAADDSGLPNDRFFAVRPEGSVSTLKIQRTERGDSAVYLCASSPDRGNTGELFFGEGSRLTVL.